The 7 T cell receptor beta chains below were found in one sample sequenced in a study of T cell responses to AZD1222 COVID-19 vaccine. Libraries were prepared by immunoSEQ multiplex PCR; TCRdb keeps only in-frame clonotypes and omits some of them. Here the sample spans approximately 190,000 clones, 85% to 95% being singletons. The sample here was peripheral blood, taken on day 0 of AZD1222 vaccination. The receptors derive from an adult in good health.

This chain links TRBV7-2 with TRBJ2-5, with D maybe TRBD2 (6 bases). V lost 5 bases, J lost 5 bases, and 15 bases lay in between. This CDR3 spans 14 amino acids. CDR1 is SGHTA, CDR2 FQGNSA, per germline. CDR3 region: CASSPTPGRETQYF. The CDR3 nucleotides read TGTGCCAGCAGCCCCACGCCAGGGAGGGAGACCCAGTACTTC. Full variable domain (rest looked up from reference TRBV7-2 and TRBJ2-5): GAGVSQSPSNKVTEKGKDVELRCDPISGHTALYWYRQSLGQGLEFLIYFQGNSAPDKSGLPSDRFSAERTGGSVSTLTIQRTQQEDSAVYLCASSPTPGRETQYFGPGTRLLVL.

In this sample, this clone turned up a few times. The V call is TRBV14, the J call TRBJ2-1; 10 nucleotides line up with TRBD1. V was pared by 2 bases and J by 7 bases, with 5 bases of the junction left unmatched. Germline assignment: CDR1 SGHDN and CDR2 FVKESK. CDR3 size: 15 residues. Written as DNA, the CDR3 is TGTGCCAGCAGCCAATGGGACAGGGGAAGGAATGAGCAGTTCTTC. Its protein product is CASSQWDRGRNEQFF.

The V call is TRBV27, the J call TRBJ1-6; no clear D. The V gene lost 3 bases and the J gene lost 4 bases, with 25 bases spanning the gap. Germline V gives CDR1 MNHEY, CDR2 SMNVEV (reference sequence). This CDR3 contains 20 residues. CDR3 coding DNA: TGTGCCAGCAGTTTGGTGGCAGCTATCCTCCCGGGTCTGTATAATTCACCCCTCCACTTT. Its translation: CASSLVAAILPGLYNSPLHF.

This clone appeared once. The V gene is TRBV7-9, the J gene TRBJ2-5, with D possibly matching TRBD2 (6 bases). Trimming left V 10 bases short and J 1 base short, with 10 bases between. The CDR3 contains 12 residues. Germline values: CDR1 SEHNR, CDR2 FQNEAQ (reference sequence). The CDR3 is CAIRDFQETQYF. CDR3 nucleotide sequence: TGTGCCATCAGGGACTTCCAAGAGACCCAGTACTTC.

The chain carries TRBV11-2 and TRBJ1-5; a possible D gene is TRBD1 (5 bases). Germline V gives CDR1 SGHAT, CDR2 FQNNGV. The V end lost 1 base, the J end lost 7 bases, and 23 bases lay between the germline ends. This CDR3 is built from 18 residues. CDR3 protein: CASSLGWRGEDFGQPQHF. The CDR3, as DNA: TGTGCCAGCAGCTTAGGGTGGAGGGGTGAGGACTTTGGGCAGCCCCAGCATTTT.

This chain joins TRBV11-1 and TRBJ1-1; the D is unclear. Trimming left V 8 bases short and J 3 bases short, with 16 bases between. Germline V gene sequence: CDR1 SGHAT, CDR2 FQDESV (reference sequence). The CDR3 has 14 amino acids. The CDR3: CASLTRAPYTEAFF. The DNA for the CDR3 is TGTGCCAGCCTAACCCGGGCCCCGTACACTGAAGCTTTCTTT. The whole variable domain, remainder taken from reference TRBV11-1 and TRBJ1-1, is EAEVAQSPRYKITEKSQAVAFWCDPISGHATLYWYRQILGQGPELLVQFQDESVVDDSQLPKDRFSAERLKGVDSTLKIQPAELGDSAMYLCASLTRAPYTEAFFGQGTRLTVV.

This clone was seen a single time. The V gene is TRBV6-5, the J gene TRBJ2-1; D is tentatively TRBD1 or TRBD2 (5 bases each). V lost 10 bases and J lost 7, with 23 bases in between. The CDR3 extends over 15 amino acids. In germline, CDR1 is MNHEY, CDR2 SVGAGI. Written as DNA, the CDR3 is TGTGCCACATGGGGGTTATGGTACACGGGGAATGAGCAGTTCTTC. Protein: CATWGLWYTGNEQFF.